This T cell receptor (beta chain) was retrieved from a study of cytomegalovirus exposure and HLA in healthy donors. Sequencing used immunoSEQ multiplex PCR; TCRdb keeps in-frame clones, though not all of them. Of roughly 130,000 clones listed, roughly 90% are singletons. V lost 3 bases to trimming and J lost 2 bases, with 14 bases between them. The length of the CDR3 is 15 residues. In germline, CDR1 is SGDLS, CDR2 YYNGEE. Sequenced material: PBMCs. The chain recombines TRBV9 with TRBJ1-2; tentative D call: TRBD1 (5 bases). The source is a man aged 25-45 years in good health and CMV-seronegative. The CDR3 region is CASSGRDGKNYGYTF. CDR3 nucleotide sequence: TGTGCCAGCAGCGGGCGGGACGGCAAAAACTATGGCTACACCTTC.